The clone carrying this T cell receptor beta chain was found a few times. Its antigen is not identified. The entry originates in a study of cytomegalovirus exposure and HLA in healthy donors. PCR used 60 Vbeta primers and 13 Jbeta primers. TCRdb keeps only in-frame clones here, not all; method: immunoSEQ multiplex PCR. Counted here are 150,000 to 200,000 clones, about 62% occurring once; the ten biggest clones make up under 3%. Points from the study as a whole: Most subjects' HLA-A and HLA-B alleles were reportedly predicted from TCR beta sequences. HLA allele associations emerged for around 16,000 TCR beta sequences in a later analysis, at 0.05 false discovery rate. The Asian-associated ancestry cluster reportedly had fewer N-insertions than the roughly 670-donor mean in a later analysis.

J lost 4 bases, V lost 3 bases, and 17 bases had no gene match. Germline lookup yields CDR1 LNHDA and CDR2 SQIVND (reference sequence). The CDR3 is made up of 19 amino acids. The clonotype originates from a man aged 40-49 years in good health and CMV-seronegative. What was sequenced was PBMCs. J is TRBJ2-3 and V is TRBV19; TRBD2 matches at 9 bases. CDR3 DNA: TGTGCCAGTAGTATGCGAGGCGGGAGGGCCGTGAGGAAATCAGATACGCAGTATTTT. The encoded protein is CASSMRGGRAVRKSDTQYF.